The 15 T cell receptor beta chains given below trace back to one sample, sequenced in a study of blood T cell repertoires in COVID-19. Only in-frame clones appear in the TCRdb table, and some are missing; sequencing was by immunoSEQ multiplex PCR. The sample carries 190,000 or so clones, about 87% recorded once. Material: PBMCs or T cells enriched from blood (not recorded which). These receptors all come from a man aged 25-40 years who had recovered from COVID-19.

The chain couples TRBV6-2 or TRBV6-3 to TRBJ2-7; 10 nucleotides line up with TRBD2. V was clipped by 5 bases and J by 6 bases; unmatched bases: 7. Germline V gene data show CDR1 as MNHEY and CDR2 as SVGEGT. The CDR3 length is 14 residues. The CDR3 nucleotides read TGTGCCAGCAGTAGACTAGCGGGTCTGTCCGAGCAGTACTTC. It codes for CASSRLAGLSEQYF.

The gene calls are TRBV19 and TRBJ1-2; D unclear. Germline loops: CDR1 LNHDA, CDR2 SQIVND (reference sequence). The CDR3 length is 16 residues. Trimming stripped 7 bases from V and 3 bases from J, with 21 bases between. The CDR3 sequence: CASTATRPLSDYGYTF. The CDR3 DNA sequence: TGTGCCAGTACCGCCACGCGCCCACTAAGTGACTATGGCTACACCTTC.

This chain's CDR3 is CASSDRGRSGYTF. The CDR3 bases are TGTGCCAGCAGTGACAGGGGGCGCTCTGGCTACACCTTC. The chain couples TRBV6-1 to TRBJ1-2; 8 bases are shared with TRBD1. Germline V gives CDR1 MNHNS, CDR2 SASEGT. The V and J ends lost 3 bases and 7 bases, in that order; junction bases with no gene match: 4. There are 13 residues in the CDR3.

The chain carries TRBV6-5 and TRBJ2-7; D may be TRBD1 (6 bases). The CDR3 runs 13 residues. Trimming cost V 6 bases and J 5 bases, with 14 bases left between them. CDR1 is MNHEY, CDR2 SVGAGI, per germline. The CDR3 reads CASSRTGTHEQYF. Here the CDR3 DNA reads TGTGCCAGCAGCCGAACAGGGACCCACGAGCAGTACTTC.

The chain uses TRBV12-5 and TRBJ1-2; 12 bases are a match to TRBD1. This CDR3 is built from 16 residues. After removal of 2 bases from V and 3 bases from J, the junction contained 4 bases not matched to a gene. The germline V gene encodes CDR1 LGHNT and CDR2 FRNRAP. CDR3 in amino acids: CASGLIRDRGHYGYTF. The DNA for the CDR3 is TGTGCTAGTGGTTTGATACGGGACAGGGGGCACTATGGCTACACCTTC.

The chain joins TRBV30 to TRBJ2-6; tentatively, D is TRBD2 (5 bases). V was cut by 0 bases and J by 0 bases, with 21 bases left in between. Looked up from germline, CDR1 is GTSNPN and CDR2 is SVGIG (reference sequence). There are 20 residues in the CDR3. In DNA form, the CDR3 reads TGTGCCTGGAGTGTAAGGAGGAAAGGGTATGACGTCTCTGGGGCCAACGTCCTGACTTTC. Its translation: CAWSVRRKGYDVSGANVLTF.

The genes are TRBV4-3 and TRBJ2-5; 8 positions match TRBD2. The J segment lost 5 bases and the V segment lost 0 bases, leaving 8 bases of the junction unmatched. CDR1 and CDR2 (germline): LGHNA, YSLEER. The CDR3 totals 16 residues. The CDR3 region is CASSQELAGGRETQYF. The DNA for the CDR3 is TGCGCCAGCAGCCAAGAACTCGCGGGGGGCCGGGAGACCCAGTACTTC.

The genes are TRBV27 and TRBJ2-1; possible D gene TRBD1, 6 bases. CDR3 length: 14 amino acids. The germline V gene encodes CDR1 MNHEY and CDR2 SMNVEV (reference sequence). Between the trimmed V and J ends, which lost 8 bases and 2 bases, there was a span of 13 bases. CDR3 DNA sequence: TGTGCCAGCGCCTGGGACATTACCTACAATGAGCAGTTCTTC. Translating gives CASAWDITYNEQFF.

This chain joins TRBV27 and TRBJ2-7; 8 bases are shared with TRBD2. V shed 7 bases, J shed 3 bases, and the junction held 11 bases outside the gene matches. The CDR3 has 15 residues. In germline, CDR1 is MNHEY, CDR2 SMNVEV (reference sequence). The CDR3, as DNA: TGTGCCAGCACCTACGACTCTAGCGGGTTCTACGAGCAGTACTTC. As protein: CASTYDSSGFYEQYF.

CDR3 bases: TGTGCCAGCAGCCTCAGTTATCCAGGAGGCGCAGATACGCAGTATTTT. It encodes CASSLSYPGGADTQYF. The chain recombines TRBV7-6 with TRBJ2-3; a possible D gene is TRBD2 (5 bases). Trimming removed 5 bases from V and 4 bases from J, with 19 bases in between. Per the germline V gene, CDR1 is SGHVS and CDR2 is FNYEAQ. The CDR3 contains 16 residues.

The rearrangement links TRBV28 to TRBJ2-4; D gene uncertain. Germline V CDR1 and CDR2: MDHEN, SYDVKM. Between the trimmed V and J ends, which lost 3 bases and 0 bases, there was a span of 12 bases. CDR3 length equals 16 residues. CDR3 nucleotides: TGTGCCAGCAGTTTCCGACTCGGCGGAGCCAAAAACATTCAGTACTTC. Translating it yields CASSFRLGGAKNIQYF.

The chain links TRBV6-1 to TRBJ1-1; 9 nucleotides match TRBD1. CDR3 length equals 16 residues. The germline CDR1 and CDR2 sequences are MNHNS and SASEGT. V lost 2 bases to trimming and J lost 3 bases; unmatched junction nucleotides: 7. The CDR3 nucleotides read TGTGCCAGCAGTGAACCCGGACAGGGGTATTACACTGAAGCTTTCTTT. It specifies CASSEPGQGYYTEAFF.

This clone was detected only once. The rearrangement joins TRBV13 to TRBJ2-1; TRBD1 is a possible D gene (6 bases). Germline loops: CDR1 PRHDT, CDR2 FYEKMQ (reference sequence). Trimming cost V 2 bases and J 6 bases, with 11 bases left between them. This CDR3 is 14 amino acids long. CDR3 in amino acids: CASSLQGSGNEQFF. For the CDR3, the DNA is TGTGCCAGCAGCTTACAGGGGTCGGGCAATGAGCAGTTCTTC.

J is TRBJ2-7 and V is TRBV20-1; TRBD1 agrees at 7 bases. With V trimmed by 3 bases and J by 4 bases, 6 bases remained unmatched. The germline CDR1 and CDR2 sequences are DFQATT and SNEGSKA (reference sequence). The CDR3 length is 13 residues. The DNA of the CDR3 is TGCAGTGCTAGTGGGACAGCTTCTTACGAGCAGTACTTC. Its protein is CSASGTASYEQYF.

The chain joins TRBV18 to TRBJ2-7; 9 positions agree with TRBD1. V gave up 2 bases and J gave up 5 bases; unmatched junction bases: 4. There are 14 residues in the CDR3. Per the germline V gene, CDR1 is KGHSH and CDR2 is LQKENI. CDR3 in DNA: TGTGCCAGCTCACCATCACAGGGGGCCCACGAGCAGTACTTC. It codes for CASSPSQGAHEQYF.